This T cell receptor beta chain appears in the sequencing data of a study of shared clonotypes between healthy human individuals (TCRdb year 2020). Concerning the study at large: Three men and a couple of women, aged 18 to 49 years, made up the cohort. Blood TCR repertoires of five healthy adults were deeply sequenced to estimate repertoire size and the extent of clonotype sharing between individuals. Different laboratories and diverse techniques were used to prepare libraries and sequence TCR repertoires, to increase sequencing depth and limit assay-specific biases. For each donor, three plates each were used for CD4 naive and CD4 memory, two plates were used for CD8 naive, and one plate was used for CD8 memory. Per donor, leukapheresis produced somewhere between about 0.9 and 9 billion PBMCs.

CD8 naive samples were obtained by positive selection for CCR7 among CD45RO-negative cells, yielding a CD45RA+CCR7+ population from which TemRA cells were excluded. The donors were healthy, HIV-negative adults with no recently reported acute infections or vaccinations. Every donor was a Caucasian adult residing in Nashville, Tennessee, USA. Blood was obtained by leukapheresis, after which PBMCs were separated by Ficoll-Histopaque density gradient centrifugation and cryopreserved in liquid nitrogen vapor phase. Analytical flow cytometry was used to check the purity and quantity of each magnetically sorted T cell population. Genomic DNA was isolated from every sorted fraction and measured by UV absorbance on a Nanodrop 2000c. Using the deep immunoSEQ assay, multiplex PCR amplified TCR CDR3 regions from genomic DNA. For each cell subset, the extracted genomic DNA was distributed evenly across all wells of several immunoSEQ 96-well plates, and each plate served as one replicate. For sorted subsets, each replicate PCR was loaded with roughly 200 ng genomic DNA, equivalent to about 33,000 T cell genomes. The purified libraries were quantified using a Qubit 3.0 fluorometer, sized with a Bioanalyzer 2100, and then quantified again using the KAPA Library Quantification kit. Every immunoSEQ 96-well plate was sequenced on a separate single-read 150-cycle Illumina NextSeq 550 flow cell. The study's processing was this. Because only junctional sequences without quality scores were contained in the immunoSEQ output, filtering matching that applied to full-length reads could not be performed. Sequences were annotated with PyIR, a Python wrapper for IgBLAST v1.9, and V/J genes and CDR3 were assigned using IMGT germline references. Reads were filtered out if the reads had weak V/J assignments (E-value above 1e-6), no CDR3, stop codons, out-of-frame junctions, or ambiguous translated residues. V3J clonotypes were defined as sequences sharing an identical inferred V gene, J gene, and CDR3 amino acid sequence. Percentage overlap between repertoires was calculated by dividing the number of shared unique clonotypes by the size of the smaller repertoire. Three approaches were used to assess repertoire richness: RTK rarefaction, the Chao1 estimator, and Recon v2.1 estimates of unobserved clonotypes. Generation probabilities for all TCRbeta clonotypes obtained by the gDNA method from several donors were computed using OLGA. TCRdb retrieved this table from immuneACCESS and kept in-frame rearrangements only. Not all clones are present; in checked studies, unresolved V genes account for under half, and no reason is known for the remainder. V and J calls and clone size come straight from that table; D and trimming were deduced from the DNA. The sample includes about 2.2 million clones, with about 93% observed a single time. Of the sample, roughly 1.8% is held by the ten largest clones.

Regarding this clone: What this receptor recognizes is not known. The record has no base qualities; no much larger clone is one base away.

Here is what the overall study found, with its caveats: Incomplete sequencing was indicated by rarefaction of sorted-subset datasets, despite the large sequencing depth. Estimated clonotype richness was generally larger for naive than for memory subsets. Clonotypes shared by all four sorted-subset donors showed higher generation probabilities than non-shared clonotypes. When a handful of donors were compared, the shared fraction of clonotypes was about 5% for naive CD4, roughly 3.4% for naive CD8, 2.3% for memory CD4, and 0.4% for memory CD8. Because the study included only a small number of donors, the genetic and exposure-history diversity represented was limited. Sampling was restricted to blood, and TCR repertoires in tissue are likely to differ from TCR repertoires in blood. Pairwise subsampling led to the expectation that sequencing depth would affect the degree of clonotype sharing among donors.

The CDR3 runs 14 amino acids, cysteine and phenylalanine included. The kept DNA is CDR3 alone, 42 bases in frame from the first base. CDR1 and CDR2, looked up from the germline V gene (reference sequence), are LNHNV and YYDKDF. V is reduced by 8 bases and J by 0 bases, leaving a spacing of 11 bases between them. Input material: naive CD8+ T cells from PBMCs. Per the publication, the cell subset or site label means: CD45RA+CCR7+. The chain joins TRBV15 to TRBJ1-3; the D gene remains uncertain. The clonotype was recovered from a man between 18 and 35 years old in good health. Some clones in this sample may be carry-over from other donors' samples. The DNA sequence is TGTGCCACCCGCGGCGGCGACTCTGGAAACACCATATATTTT. Its product reads: CATRGGDSGNTIYF.